The T cell receptor beta chain described here comes from a study of tumor and adjacent non-tumor tissue in lung cancer. Across the study: Patients comprised roughly 12 adenocarcinoma, a couple of squamous cell carcinoma and 1 small cell lung cancer.

The CDR3 covers 14 residues. This clonotype was seen once. At one end, the junction sequence differs from germline, possibly due to a read error. This sample's RNA came from whole unsorted tissue. TCRbeta libraries were built with three rounds of nested PCR, modified from ARM-PCR. MiXCR, run by TCRdb on the multiplex PCR reads, gives a single entry per CDR3 protein. Counted here are about 110,000 distinct CDR3 sequences, roughly 75% occurring once; the ten biggest clones make up about 39%. The chain is built from TRBV12-3 or TRBV12-4 and TRBJ2-3; D remains ambiguous. The sequenced sample consisted of lung tumor tissue. This sequence originates from an older woman with non-small cell lung cancer. DNA for the CDR3: TGTGCCAGCAGTTTCGTGCTGGGCCGAGATACGCACTATTTT. Translation: CASSFVLGRDTHYF.